The next 15 T cell receptor beta chains were all read from a single sample in a study of blood T cell repertoires in COVID-19. TCRdb's copy holds only in-frame clones and misses some; the assay was immunoSEQ multiplex PCR. In the table there are tens of thousands of clones, 70% to 85% of which are singletons. Sequences were obtained from peripheral blood. The receptor source for this set is a man between 60 and 75 years old with acute or convalescent COVID-19.

V is TRBV7-2 and J is TRBJ1-6; TRBD1 matches at 7 bases. The germline gives CDR1 SGHTA, CDR2 FQGNSA. CDR3 length equals 16 residues. V lost 5 bases to trimming and J lost 6 bases; unmatched junction nucleotides: 10. CDR3 sequence (DNA): TGTGCCAGCAGCCCCTACCGACAGGGATCTAATTCACCCCTCCACTTT. This sequence encodes CASSPYRQGSNSPLHF.

V is TRBV19 and J is TRBJ1-2, with D hard to call. The CDR3 is 11 amino acids. With 1 base removed from V and 10 bases from J, the gap between germline ends came to 7 bases. Germline assignment: CDR1 LNHDA and CDR2 SQIVND (reference sequence). The CDR3 reads CASSIVGFYTF. DNA of the CDR3: TGTGCCAGTAGTATAGTTGGCTTCTACACCTTC. Filled out from reference TRBV19 and TRBJ1-2, the complete variable domain reads DGGITQSPKYLFRKEGQNVTLSCEQNLNHDAMYWYRQDPGQGLRLIYYSQIVNDFQKGDIAEGYSVSREKKESFPLTVTSAQKNPTAFYLCASSIVGFYTFGSGTRLTVV.

The chain is built from TRBV2 and TRBJ1-5; TRBD1 agrees at 9 bases. Trimming removed 6 bases from V and 1 base from J; junction bases left unmatched: 4. CDR1 is SNHLY and CDR2 is FYNNEI in the germline V gene. This CDR3 comprises 15 residues. The chain's CDR3 is CASRDRGLSNQPQHF. For the CDR3, the DNA is TGTGCCAGCAGAGACAGGGGGTTGAGCAATCAGCCCCAGCATTTT.

The genes are TRBV2 and TRBJ2-1; TRBD1 matches at 8 bases. CDR1 is SNHLY, CDR2 FYNNEI, per germline. The junction had 7 bases not matched to a gene; V was cut back by 9 bases and J by 0 bases. The CDR3 consists of 15 residues. The CDR3 DNA is TGTGCCAGTACCGGACAGGGAACCTCCTACAATGAGCAGTTCTTC. As protein: CASTGQGTSYNEQFF. The variable domain in full, with the rest retrieved from reference TRBV2 and TRBJ2-1, is EPEVTQTPSHQVTQMGQEVILRCVPISNHLYFYWYRQILGQKVEFLVSFYNNEISEKSEIFDDQFSVERPDGSNFTLKIRSTKLEDSAMYFCASTGQGTSYNEQFFGPGTRLTVL.

On this clone itself: Sequence at one end of the junction differs from germline and may be a read error. The chain has TRBV28 and TRBJ2-1; 8 nucleotides line up with TRBD2. CDR1 and CDR2 from the germline V gene are MDHEN and SYDVKM. CDR3 length: 15 residues. CDR3 loop: CVSSGERGGYNEQFF. CDR3 sequence (DNA): TGTGTCAGCAGTGGGGAACGGGGGGGCTACAATGAGCAGTTCTTC.

This chain joins TRBV6-5 and TRBJ1-2; weak D call: TRBD1 (6 bases). V was clipped by 7 bases and J by 6 bases, with 15 bases between them. The CDR3 loop spans 13 amino acids. The V gene's germline CDR1 is MNHEY and CDR2 SVGAGI. As DNA, the CDR3 is TGTGCCAGCATCCCCGGGGGGGGCCATGGCTACACCTTC. Translated: CASIPGGGHGYTF.

The rearrangement joins TRBV5-1 to TRBJ2-3; TRBD2 aligns across 10 bases. This CDR3 spans 15 amino acids. The germline gives CDR1 SGHRS, CDR2 YFSETQ. J was trimmed by 6 bases and V by 6 bases; bases with no gene match: 10. The CDR3: CASTRSSGGVDTQYF. The CDR3 DNA sequence: TGCGCCAGCACAAGGTCTAGCGGGGGAGTGGATACGCAGTATTTT.

Only a few counts were recorded for this clone. At one boundary the junction diverges from the germline segment, which might be a read error. The chain is built from TRBV6-6 and TRBJ1-4; a weak D match, TRBD1 (6 bases). Looked up from germline, CDR1 is MNHNY and CDR2 is SVGAGI (reference sequence). The CDR3 extends over 18 amino acids. DNA of the CDR3: TGTGCCAGCAGTCCTACGTCCCGGGACAATGCCCCATACCAGAGGGTTCTTTTT. It is translated as CASSPTSRDNAPYQRVLF.

The chain links TRBV27 to TRBJ2-2; maybe TRBD1 (6 bases). The CDR3 loop spans 15 amino acids. Germline assignment: CDR1 MNHEY and CDR2 SMNVEV (reference sequence). V was clipped by 7 bases and J by 2 bases, with 14 bases between them. The CDR3 nucleotides are TGTGCCAGCACGGGCGGACAGACAAACACCGGGGAGCTGTTTTTT. Translation: CASTGGQTNTGELFF.

DNA for the CDR3: TGTGCCAGCAGTCAGAGACAGGGGGATAATAGCAATCAGCCCCAGCATTTT. It specifies CASSQRQGDNSNQPQHF. The chain is built from TRBV27 and TRBJ1-5, with 9 nucleotides matching TRBD1. The CDR3 has 17 residues. Losses at the gene ends were 5 bases for V and 0 bases for J; bases not matched to a gene: 8. Germline CDR1 MNHEY, CDR2 SMNVEV (reference sequence).

V usage is TRBV5-4 and J usage is TRBJ2-2, with 7 bases that match TRBD1. V was pared by 3 bases and J by 8 bases, with 13 bases of the junction left unmatched. This CDR3 has 16 amino acids. The germline V gene encodes CDR1 SGHNT and CDR2 YYREEE (reference sequence). CDR3 sequence (DNA): TGTGCCAGCAGCTCCCGAGGGCCGGGGACAGCAGGGGAGCTGTTTTTT. It translates to CASSSRGPGTAGELFF.

The table lists this clone with a count of one. The chain joins TRBV7-8 to TRBJ1-2, with 9 positions matching TRBD1. This CDR3 spans 16 amino acids. In germline, CDR1 is SGHVS, CDR2 FQNEAQ. The trim removed 0 bases at V and 7 bases at J, leaving 9 bases unmatched. The CDR3 bases are TGTGCCAGCAGCTTAGCCGACAGGGGGATGGGGGGTGGCTACACCTTC. Translated, it gives CASSLADRGMGGGYTF.

The V gene is TRBV7-9, the J gene TRBJ1-2; D is ambiguous. The CDR3 covers 15 residues. V was clipped by 1 base and J by 8 bases, with 17 bases between them. Looked up from germline, CDR1 is SEHNR and CDR2 is FQNEAQ (reference sequence). The CDR3 sequence: CASSLDAAGFRGYTF. In DNA form, the CDR3 reads TGTGCCAGCAGCTTAGACGCCGCGGGATTCAGGGGCTACACCTTC.

The chain combines TRBV25-1 with TRBJ1-2; 8 nucleotides align to TRBD1. This CDR3 comprises 13 residues. V lost 4 bases and J lost 8; bases outside the gene matches: 6. Germline CDR1 and CDR2: MGHDK and SYGVNS. Here the CDR3 reads CASSGQGLRGYTF. DNA for the CDR3: TGTGCCAGCAGTGGACAGGGGTTACGGGGCTACACCTTC.

The rearrangement uses TRBV11-2 and TRBJ1-6; 8 bases align to TRBD1. Germline V gene lookup returns CDR1 SGHAT and CDR2 FQNNGV. The J segment lost 7 bases and the V segment lost 1 base, leaving 3 bases of the junction unmatched. The CDR3 length is 15 residues. CDR3 amino acids: CASSLVTGGNSPLHF. For the CDR3, the DNA is TGTGCCAGCAGCTTAGTTACAGGGGGAAATTCACCCCTCCACTTT.